The sequence of this TCR beta chain was determined in a study of blood T cell repertoires in COVID-19. Background on the study: COVID-19 samples from acute and convalescent phases originated in the United States, Italy and Spain. T cells, B-cell-depleted T cells, or PBMCs supplied cDNA or gDNA.

In the source study's methods: The assay estimated nucleated cells by amplifying reference gene primers. Method: immunoSEQ multiplex PCR; TCRdb's copy keeps in-frame clones and lacks some. V, J and clone size derive from that table, while D and trimming were established from the DNA sequence. The table includes around 52,000 clones, around 83% detected once. This CDR3 region has 16 residues. This clone was seen just once. Sequencing input: peripheral blood. The V gene is TRBV21-1, the J gene TRBJ1-5; the listed D gene, TRBD1, was not tested against the DNA. TRBV21-1 is a listed pseudogene. The receptor was derived from a human donor in a cohort sampled during active COVID-19. As DNA, the CDR3 is TGTGCCAGCAGCAAAGGGCAGGGGCCGGGGTTTCAGCCCCAGCATTTT. This encodes CASSKGQGPGFQPQHF.